Presented here are 3 T cell receptor beta chains from one specimen sequenced in a study of blood T cell repertoires in COVID-19. Sequenced by immunoSEQ multiplex PCR; TCRdb stores in-frame clones only, minus some. The sample gives roughly 4,600 clones, approximately 91% of which show up once; 2.5% to 3.5% is in the top ten. Sequencing was performed on peripheral blood. The receptors shown here come from a woman older than 75 with acute or convalescent COVID-19.

The rearrangement links TRBV2 to TRBJ2-6; possible D gene TRBD1, 6 bases. V shed 4 bases and J shed 3 bases, with 25 bases lying between them. CDR1 SNHLY and CDR2 FYNNEI come from the germline V gene. The length of the CDR3 is 20 residues. This CDR3 is CASSGTRPGTPLGGANVLTF. The DNA for the CDR3 is TGTGCCAGCAGTGGAACCCGACCAGGGACACCCCTGGGTGGGGCCAACGTCCTGACTTTC.

The chain carries TRBV7-7 and TRBJ2-5, with 11 bases lining up with TRBD2. The CDR3 sequence is 15 residues long. Unmatched junction bases numbered 4, after V lost 3 bases and J lost 4 bases. From germline, CDR1 is SSHAT and CDR2 FNYEAQ (reference sequence). The CDR3 protein is CASSLTSGAVETQYF. CDR3 bases: TGTGCCAGCAGCTTGACTAGCGGGGCGGTAGAGACCCAGTACTTC.

V gene TRBV19 combines with J gene TRBJ2-1, with 10 bases lining up with TRBD2. Germline CDR1 and CDR2: LNHDA and SQIVND (reference sequence). There are 15 residues in the CDR3. V lost 2 bases and J lost 7; bases outside the gene matches: 5. CDR3 in amino acids: CASSIWVAGGNEQFF. DNA of the CDR3: TGTGCCAGTAGTATATGGGTAGCGGGGGGAAATGAGCAGTTCTTC.